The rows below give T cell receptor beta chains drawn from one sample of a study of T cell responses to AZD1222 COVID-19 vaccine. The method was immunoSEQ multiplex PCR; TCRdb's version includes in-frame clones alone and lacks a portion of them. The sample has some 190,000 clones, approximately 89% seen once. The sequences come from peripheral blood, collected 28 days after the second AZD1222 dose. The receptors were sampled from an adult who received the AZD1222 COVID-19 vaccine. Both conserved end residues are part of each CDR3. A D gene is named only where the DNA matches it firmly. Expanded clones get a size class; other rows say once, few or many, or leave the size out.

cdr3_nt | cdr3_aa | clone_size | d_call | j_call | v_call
TGCGCCAGCAGCCAAGCTCAGACAGATAACTATGGCTACACCTTC | CASSQAQTDNYGYTF | . | . | TRBJ1-2 | TRBV4-1
TGTGCCAGCAGTGAATTGGCCTCCTACAATGAGCAGTTCTTC | CASSELASYNEQFF | . | . | TRBJ2-1 | TRBV2
TGTGCCAGCAGCTTAAGAGACGGAGAACAGCCCCAGCATTTT | CASSLRDGEQPQHF | . | . | TRBJ1-5 | TRBV7-2
TGTGCCAGCAGTGAAACCGATAGCGGGATCTCGTACTTC | CASSETDSGISYF | once | TRBD2 | TRBJ2-4 | TRBV6-1
TGTGCCTGGAGTAAGGGTTGGCTAGCGGGAGGTCAAGAGACCCAGTACTTC | CAWSKGWLAGGQETQYF | . | TRBD2 | TRBJ2-5 | TRBV30
TGTGCCAGCAGTTACGACAGCCGCTCCTATAATTCACCCCTCCACTTT | CASSYDSRSYNSPLHF | . | . | TRBJ1-6 | TRBV6-5
TGTGCCAGCAGCAAAAAAAATAAGTTTACCTACGAGCAGTACTTC | CASSKKNKFTYEQYF | . | . | TRBJ2-7 | TRBV21-1
TGCGCCAGCAGCTTCTCAGCGGGACTTAGTGATACGCAGTATTTT | CASSFSAGLSDTQYF | . | TRBD2 | TRBJ2-3 | TRBV5-1
TGTGCCACCAGTGGTGACAGGGGGCGAGGGGACGGGGAGCTGTTTTTT | CATSGDRGRGDGELFF | . | TRBD1 | TRBJ2-2 | TRBV24-1
TGTGCCAGTAATGGGATTGGGGGATACACTGAAGCTTTCTTT | CASNGIGGYTEAFF | . | . | TRBJ1-1 | TRBV19
TGTGCCAGCAGTGAACAGGGACAGGGCGTAAGCGAGCAGTACTTC | CASSEQGQGVSEQYF | . | TRBD1 | TRBJ2-7 | TRBV2
TGTGCCAGCAGTGAACAGGCGCCCCCCCTACAGAGGAACACTGAAGCTTTCTTT | CASSEQAPPLQRNTEAFF | . | . | TRBJ1-1 | TRBV6-1
TGTGCCAGCAGCTTAGAGTCGCCCAGGACAGTCAATGGCTACACCTTC | CASSLESPRTVNGYTF | . | . | TRBJ1-2 | TRBV11-2
TGTGCCTGGAGTGAGGGAGGGGAGACCCAGTACTTC | CAWSEGGETQYF | . | TRBD2 | TRBJ2-5 | TRBV30
TGTGCCAGCAGTTATCGGAGGGGAGGAGAGACCCAGTACTTC | CASSYRRGGETQYF | . | . | TRBJ2-5 | TRBV6-6
TGTGCCACCAGTGACCTATGGACAGGGGGCTTAATAGGCGGCTATAGCAATCAGCCCCAGCATTTT | CATSDLWTGGLIGGYSNQPQHF | . | TRBD1 | TRBJ1-5 | TRBV24-1
TGTGCCATCAGGGGACAGGGAAGCACCGGGGAGCTGTTTTTT | CAIRGQGSTGELFF | . | TRBD1 | TRBJ2-2 | TRBV10-3
TGTGCCAGCTGGGACAGGGGTACCTACGAGCAGTACTTC | CASWDRGTYEQYF | . | TRBD1 | TRBJ2-7 | TRBV6-5
TGCGCCAGCAGGAGGACAGCTGGAAACACCATATATTTT | CASRRTAGNTIYF | . | . | TRBJ1-3 | TRBV5-1
TGTGCCAGCAGCTGGCCTGGGAGCAATCAGCCCCAGCATTTT | CASSWPGSNQPQHF | . | . | TRBJ1-5 | TRBV28
TGTGCCAGCAGTGAAGGAGACACTGAAGCTTTCTTT | CASSEGDTEAFF | . | . | TRBJ1-1 | TRBV2
TGTGCCAGCAGTGGGTCAAAGGTTATGAACACCGGGGAGCTGTTTTTT | CASSGSKVMNTGELFF | . | . | TRBJ2-2 | TRBV6-6
TGTGCCAGCAGTTTAAGGTTCAACAGCTTAAATTCACCCCTCCACTTT | CASSLRFNSLNSPLHF | . | . | TRBJ1-6 | TRBV27
TGTGCCAGCAGCTTATATCAGGGGCGAGCTTTCTTT | CASSLYQGRAFF | . | . | TRBJ1-1 | TRBV7-2
TGTGCCAGCAGCCAAGATTGGCAGAAAGAGACCCAGTACTTC | CASSQDWQKETQYF | . | . | TRBJ2-5 | TRBV3-1/TRBV3-2
TGCAGTGCCCAGACCCAAACGGCTTTCTTT | CSAQTQTAFF | . | . | TRBJ1-1 | TRBV20-1
TGTGCCAGCAGCTTTCGACCCCTCCAACAGCCCCAGCATTTT | CASSFRPLQQPQHF | . | . | TRBJ1-5 | TRBV7-6
TGTGCCAGCACCAGTAACAGACGTAACTATGGCTACACCTTC | CASTSNRRNYGYTF | . | . | TRBJ1-2 | TRBV6-5
TGTGCCAGTCACTGGGACGTTTCTGGAAACACCATATATTTT | CASHWDVSGNTIYF | . | . | TRBJ1-3 | TRBV5-5
TGCGCCAGCAGCCAAGTTGATCTGGGACTGTCATACCGCGAGCAGTACTTC | CASSQVDLGLSYREQYF | . | . | TRBJ2-7 | TRBV4-1
TGTGCCAGCAGTTACGGGGACTCCGCCTTCCACTTT | CASSYGDSAFHF | . | . | TRBJ1-6 | TRBV6-2/TRBV6-3
TGTGCCAGCAGCGACGGACATCGCATGAACACTGAAGCTTTCTTT | CASSDGHRMNTEAFF | . | . | TRBJ1-1 | TRBV11-2
TGCGCCAGCAGCCAAGAGGGGCTGGTTAACTATGGCTACACCTTC | CASSQEGLVNYGYTF | . | . | TRBJ1-2 | TRBV4-1
TGTGCCAGCAGCCTTGTTAGTGGGAGGCAGTACTTC | CASSLVSGRQYF | . | . | TRBJ2-7 | TRBV12-3/TRBV12-4
TGTGCCAGCAGCGTAGGGAATAGGGTTGGGCAGGGCGGAGGTGAAGCTTTCTTT | CASSVGNRVGQGGGEAFF | . | . | TRBJ1-1 | TRBV9
TGTGCCAGCAGCTTACCGATTTTAACTTTCTTT | CASSLPILTFF | once | . | TRBJ1-1 | TRBV7-9
TGTGCCAGCTCACCAGGCAGACAAGAGACCCAGTACTTC | CASSPGRQETQYF | few | . | TRBJ2-5 | TRBV18
TGCGCCAGCAGCCAAACAGGGAACTATGGCTACACCTTC | CASSQTGNYGYTF | . | . | TRBJ1-2 | TRBV5-1